These 19 T cell receptor beta chains came from one sample sequenced in a study of cytomegalovirus exposure and HLA in healthy donors. Using immunoSEQ multiplex PCR, the repertoire was profiled, and TCRdb retains in-frame clones only, with some absent. Here the sample spans tens of thousands of clones, roughly 94% being singletons. Source material: PBMCs. These receptors were obtained from a man aged 18 to 29 in good health and CMV-seronegative.

The rearrangement uses TRBV4-1 and TRBJ2-3, with D maybe TRBD1 (6 bases). Germline CDR1 is MGHRA and CDR2 is YSYEKL. V was trimmed by 3 bases and J by 2 bases, leaving 15 bases between them. There are 16 residues in the CDR3. The CDR3 reads CASSQTTWTDTDTQYF. CDR3 DNA sequence: TGCGCCAGCAGCCAGACCACGTGGACAGACACAGATACGCAGTATTTT.

V is TRBV4-3 and J is TRBJ2-1, with 11 bases that match TRBD1. There are 13 residues in the CDR3. The germline V gene encodes CDR1 LGHNA and CDR2 YSLEER. Trimming removed 5 bases from V and 8 bases from J; junction bases left unmatched: 2. CDR3 bases: TGCGCCAGCAGCGGGACAGGGGGTCATGAGCAGTTCTTC. It translates to CASSGTGGHEQFF.

V gene TRBV7-9 combines with J gene TRBJ2-7; 8 nucleotides align to TRBD1. Per germline, CDR1 SEHNR and CDR2 FQNEAQ (reference sequence). V shed 1 base and J 5 bases; nucleotides not matched to a gene: 4. This CDR3 comprises 14 residues. This CDR3 is CASSLGQGANEQYF. CDR3 sequence (DNA): TGTGCCAGCAGCTTAGGGCAGGGGGCGAACGAGCAGTACTTC.

The rearrangement joins TRBV11-2 to TRBJ2-3; 7 nucleotides line up with TRBD2. After removal of 3 bases from V and 1 base from J, the junction contained 4 bases not matched to a gene. Looked up from germline, CDR1 is SGHAT and CDR2 is FQNNGV. This CDR3 is built from 15 residues. The CDR3 is CASSFGTSGTDTQYF. Here the CDR3 DNA reads TGTGCCAGCAGCTTTGGCACTAGCGGCACAGATACGCAGTATTTT.

This clone showed up just a few times. The chain combines TRBV29-1 with TRBJ1-1; no definite D call. With 2 bases removed from V and 2 bases from J, the gap between germline ends came to 9 bases. CDR3 length: 13 amino acids. Germline assignment: CDR1 SQVTM and CDR2 ANQGSEA. CDR3 nucleotide sequence: TGCAGCGTTGAACGGCGGTTCAACACTGAAGCTTTCTTT. Translating it yields CSVERRFNTEAFF.

This chain joins TRBV19 and TRBJ2-3; 13 nucleotides agree with TRBD2. V trimming: 6 bases; J trimming: 4 bases; junction bases outside the gene matches: 7. This CDR3 region has 16 residues. The germline V gene has CDR1 LNHDA and CDR2 SQIVND (reference sequence). CDR3 sequence reads: CASSRLAGGSADTQYF. CDR3 nucleotides: TGTGCCAGTAGCCGACTAGCGGGAGGTTCTGCAGATACGCAGTATTTT.

The chain joins TRBV7-9 to TRBJ1-1, with a possible D match to TRBD1 (5 bases). Trimming pared 4 bases from V and 4 bases from J, leaving 10 bases between. The CDR3 loop spans 13 amino acids. Germline values: CDR1 SEHNR, CDR2 FQNEAQ (reference sequence). CDR3 protein: CASSSGGSTEAFF. In DNA form, the CDR3 reads TGTGCCAGCAGCTCCGGGGGAAGCACTGAAGCTTTCTTT.

The chain is built from TRBV6-5 and TRBJ1-2; 8 bases line up with TRBD1. Looked up from germline, CDR1 is MNHEY and CDR2 is SVGAGI. V lost 5 bases to trimming and J lost 6 bases; unmatched junction nucleotides: 2. This CDR3 is built from 12 residues. The chain's CDR3 is CASSGQGHGYTF. CDR3 coding DNA: TGTGCCAGCAGTGGACAGGGTCATGGCTACACCTTC.

The V call is TRBV6-1, the J call TRBJ1-2, with unresolved D. CDR3 length: 15 residues. Germline values: CDR1 MNHNS, CDR2 SASEGT. Deletions cut 2 bases from V and 8 bases from J, with 18 bases between. The CDR3 coding sequence is TGTGCCAGCAGTGAAAGGGAGGGATCCACCCAGGGCTACACCTTC. This sequence encodes CASSEREGSTQGYTF.

In this sample, this clone turned up a few times. The chain is built from TRBV10-1 and TRBJ2-5, with TRBD2 matching 10 bases. CDR1 is WNHNN and CDR2 is SYGVQD in the germline V gene (reference sequence). V lost 6 bases, J lost 5 bases, and 3 bases stayed unmatched. The CDR3 covers 13 residues. The DNA of the CDR3 is TGCGCCAGCAGCAAAGCGGGAGGGGAGACCCAGTACTTC. Amino acids: CASSKAGGETQYF.

V is TRBV2 and J is TRBJ2-1; D possibly corresponds to TRBD2 (5 bases). This CDR3 is built from 12 residues. Germline-derived CDR1 and CDR2 are SNHLY and FYNNEI. V was trimmed by 8 bases and J by 4 bases, leaving 9 bases between them. CDR3 sequence: CASGLTYNEQFF. The DNA for the CDR3 is TGTGCCAGCGGACTGACTTACAATGAGCAGTTCTTC.

V gene TRBV13 combines with J gene TRBJ2-7, with D possibly TRBD1 on 6 matching bases. The CDR3 length is 15 residues. Germline V gene data show CDR1 as PRHDT and CDR2 as FYEKMQ (reference sequence). V lost 5 bases and J 3 bases, leaving 17 bases between the germline ends. CDR3 residues: CASSPRRDTDYEQYF. In DNA, the CDR3 is TGTGCCAGCAGCCCTCGCCGGGACACGGACTACGAGCAGTACTTC.

This CDR3 is CASSPPSETQYF. For the CDR3, the DNA is TGTGCCAGCAGCCCCCCTTCAGAGACCCAGTACTTC. The chain couples TRBV11-3 to TRBJ2-5, with D hard to call. The germline V and J ends were trimmed by 5 bases and 4 bases, with 8 bases remaining between them. CDR3 length: 12 amino acids. Germline assignment: CDR1 SGHNT and CDR2 YENEEA.

The gene calls are TRBV11-2 and TRBJ2-1; D perhaps matches TRBD2 (5 bases). Between the trimmed V and J ends, which lost 0 bases and 1 base, there was a span of 19 bases. The CDR3 loop spans 19 amino acids. CDR1 is SGHAT and CDR2 is FQNNGV in the germline V gene. CDR3 region: CASSLDERPRIGSYNEQFF. The CDR3 nucleotides read TGTGCCAGCAGCTTAGATGAGCGGCCCCGTATAGGATCCTACAATGAGCAGTTCTTC.

The chain combines TRBV18 with TRBJ1-1; possible D gene TRBD1, 6 bases. The CDR3 is 17 amino acids. Germline assignment: CDR1 KGHSH and CDR2 LQKENI. Trimming shortened V by 0 bases and J by 5 bases, and 19 bases separated the two germline ends. CDR3 sequence: CASSPPQGWEGRTEAFF. CDR3 DNA: TGTGCCAGCTCACCACCGCAGGGGTGGGAGGGCAGGACTGAAGCTTTCTTT.

The chain carries TRBV11-2 and TRBJ2-5; 7 nucleotides line up with TRBD1. The CDR3 length is 13 residues. V shed 5 bases, J shed 6 bases, and the junction held 6 bases outside the gene matches. Germline V CDR1 and CDR2: SGHAT, FQNNGV. This CDR3 is CASSPGRGKTQYF. In DNA, the CDR3 is TGTGCCAGCAGCCCCGGCAGGGGGAAGACCCAGTACTTC.

As regards this clone: The same CDR3 also results from other DNA sequences found in this sample. The chain recombines TRBV19 with TRBJ2-7; 10 nucleotides agree with TRBD2. This CDR3 has 15 amino acids. The germline CDR1 and CDR2 sequences are LNHDA and SQIVND (reference sequence). With 4 bases clipped from V and 0 bases from J, the junction kept 3 bases outside the gene matches. CDR3 coding DNA: TGTGCCAGTAGTACCTCTAGCGGGAGCTCCTACGAGCAGTACTTC. Its translation: CASSTSSGSSYEQYF.

The V and J genes are TRBV7-2 and TRBJ1-1, with 8 bases fitting TRBD1. Trimming at V came to 3 bases and at J to 11 bases, leaving 5 bases not matched to a gene. CDR1 is SGHTA and CDR2 is FQGNSA in the germline V gene. CDR3 length: 12 amino acids. CDR3 loop: CASSLGQVEAFF. CDR3 coding DNA: TGTGCCAGCAGCTTGGGACAGGTTGAGGCTTTCTTT.

This CDR3 reads CASSLKGQGTKETQYF. As DNA, the CDR3 is TGTGCCAGCAGCCTCAAAGGACAGGGAACTAAAGAGACCCAGTACTTC. V and J are TRBV5-4 and TRBJ2-5; 8 positions match TRBD1. Per the germline V gene, CDR1 is SGHNT and CDR2 is YYREEE (reference sequence). V dropped 4 bases and J dropped 3; count of bases not matched to a gene: 11. This CDR3 contains 16 residues.